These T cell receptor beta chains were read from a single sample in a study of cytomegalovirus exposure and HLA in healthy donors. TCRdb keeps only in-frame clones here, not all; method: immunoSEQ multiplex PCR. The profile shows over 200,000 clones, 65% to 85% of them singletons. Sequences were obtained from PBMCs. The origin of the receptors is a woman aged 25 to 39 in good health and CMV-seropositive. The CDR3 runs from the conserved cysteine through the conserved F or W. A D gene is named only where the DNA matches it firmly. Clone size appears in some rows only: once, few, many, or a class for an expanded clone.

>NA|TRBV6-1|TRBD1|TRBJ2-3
CASKNYRDSPDTQYF
TGTGCCAGCAAAAATTACCGGGACAGTCCAGATACGCAGTATTTT
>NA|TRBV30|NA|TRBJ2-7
CAWSWGKGQGLDEQYF
TGTGCCTGGAGTTGGGGAAAGGGGCAGGGATTGGACGAGCAGTACTTC
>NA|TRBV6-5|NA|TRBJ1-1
CASSWSGDTEAFF
TGTGCCAGCAGTTGGTCAGGGGACACTGAAGCTTTCTTT
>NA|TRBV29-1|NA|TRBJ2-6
CSVEEASSGANVLTF
TGCAGCGTTGAAGAGGCCAGCTCTGGGGCCAACGTCCTGACTTTC
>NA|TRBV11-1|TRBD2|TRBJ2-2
CASSLNQLAGVAAGELFF
TGTGCCAGCAGCTTAAATCAACTAGCGGGAGTCGCGGCCGGGGAGCTGTTTTTT
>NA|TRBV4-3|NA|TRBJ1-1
CASSTLYAHPGWVAEAFF
TGCGCCAGCAGCACCCTGTATGCCCATCCAGGGTGGGTTGCTGAAGCTTTCTTT
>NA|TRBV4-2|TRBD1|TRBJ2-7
CASSQDSQGANSYEQYF
TGTGCCAGCAGCCAAGATTCTCAGGGGGCTAACTCCTACGAGCAGTACTTC
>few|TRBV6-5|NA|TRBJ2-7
CASSPRSVPPSEQYF
TGTGCCAGCAGTCCAAGGTCTGTACCTCCCTCCGAGCAGTACTTC
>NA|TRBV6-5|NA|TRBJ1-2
CASSRAAGGSHGYTF
TGTGCCAGCAGTCGTGCCGCCGGGGGGTCTCATGGCTACACCTTC
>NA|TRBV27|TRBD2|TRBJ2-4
CASSLVGRVTKNIQYF
TGTGCCAGCAGTTTAGTAGGGAGGGTCACCAAAAACATTCAGTACTTC
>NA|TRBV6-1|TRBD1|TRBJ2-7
CAIRDRVLGREQYF
TGTGCCATCAGGGACAGGGTCCTGGGTCGCGAGCAGTACTTC
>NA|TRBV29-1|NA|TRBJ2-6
CSVLGLSGANVLTF
TGCAGCGTTCTTGGCCTCTCTGGGGCCAACGTCCTGACTTTC
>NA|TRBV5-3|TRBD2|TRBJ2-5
CARSYPRGASGSSALQETQYF
TGTGCCAGAAGCTACCCTCGTGGGGCTAGCGGGAGTTCTGCTCTCCAAGAGACCCAGTACTTC
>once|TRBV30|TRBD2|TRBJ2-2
CAWAKLGLAPGELFF
TGTGCCTGGGCCAAGCTCGGACTAGCTCCCGGGGAGCTGTTTTTT
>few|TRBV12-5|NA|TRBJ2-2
CASGLPTGELFF
TGTGCTAGTGGTTTGCCGACCGGGGAGCTGTTTTTT
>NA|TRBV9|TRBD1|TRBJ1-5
CASSATGVNQPQHF
TGTGCCAGCAGCGCCACAGGGGTCAATCAGCCCCAGCATTTT
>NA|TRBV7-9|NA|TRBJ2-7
CASSLGTVSEQYF
TGTGCCAGCAGCTTAGGGACAGTAAGCGAGCAGTACTTC
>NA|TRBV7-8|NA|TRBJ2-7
CASSLGSAPVSYEQYF
TGTGCCAGCAGCTTGGGTAGCGCACCTGTCTCCTACGAGCAGTACTTC
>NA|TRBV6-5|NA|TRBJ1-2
CASSPSPSTAYGYTF
TGTGCCAGCAGTCCCTCACCCTCGACAGCCTATGGCTACACCTTC
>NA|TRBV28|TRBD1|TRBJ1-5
CASSSTGQGRQPQHF
TGTGCCAGCAGTTCGACGGGACAGGGAAGACAGCCCCAGCATTTT
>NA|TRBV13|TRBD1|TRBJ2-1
CASSLVGQYDNEQFF
TGTGCCAGCAGCTTAGTGGGACAGTACGACAATGAGCAGTTCTTC
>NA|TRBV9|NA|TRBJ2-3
CASSGTGDTQYF
TGTGCCAGCAGCGGAACAGGAGATACGCAGTATTTT
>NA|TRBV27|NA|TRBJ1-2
CASSDSADYGYTF
TGTGCCAGCTCGGATTCAGCCGACTATGGCTACACCTTC
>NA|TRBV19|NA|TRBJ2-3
CASSITGMMGDTQYF
TGTGCCAGTAGTATAACCGGGATGATGGGAGATACGCAGTATTTT
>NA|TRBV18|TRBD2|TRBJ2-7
CASSYLIAGDSYEQYF
TGTGCCAGCTCGTACCTCATAGCGGGAGACTCCTACGAGCAGTACTTC
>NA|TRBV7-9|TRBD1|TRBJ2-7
CASSSPGTGSYEQYF
TGTGCCAGCAGCTCACCCGGGACAGGGTCCTACGAGCAGTACTTC
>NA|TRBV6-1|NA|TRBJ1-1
CASSEARTQAFF
TGTGCCAGCAGTGAAGCTCGTACCCAAGCTTTCTTT
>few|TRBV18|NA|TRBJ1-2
CASSPSDLDYGYTF
TGTGCCAGCTCACCGTCCGACCTTGACTATGGCTACACCTTC
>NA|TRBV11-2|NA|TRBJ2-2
CASSLVFDGELFF
TGTGCCAGCAGCTTAGTATTCGACGGGGAGCTGTTTTTT
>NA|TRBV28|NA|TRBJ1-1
CASSRRGFEAFF
TGTGCCAGCAGTAGAAGAGGCTTTGAAGCTTTCTTT
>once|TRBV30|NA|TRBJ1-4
CAWSRGANEKLFF
TGTGCCTGGAGTCGGGGGGCCAATGAAAAACTGTTTTTT
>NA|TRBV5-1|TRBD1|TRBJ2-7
CASSRGQGSDEQYF
TGCGCCAGCAGCAGAGGACAGGGAAGCGACGAGCAGTACTTC
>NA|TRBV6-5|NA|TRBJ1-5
CASSIDSRGNQPQHF
TGTGCCAGCAGTATCGACAGTCGCGGCAATCAGCCCCAGCATTTT
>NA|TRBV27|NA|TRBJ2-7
CASSSGYEQYF
TGTGCCAGCAGTTCAGGGTACGAGCAGTACTTC
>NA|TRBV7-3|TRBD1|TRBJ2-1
CASSSRDRDNEQFF
TGTGCCAGCAGCTCCCGGGACAGGGACAATGAGCAGTTCTTC
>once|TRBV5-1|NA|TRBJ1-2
CASSLGQFNYGYTF
TGCGCCAGCAGCTTGGGACAGTTTAACTATGGCTACACCTTC
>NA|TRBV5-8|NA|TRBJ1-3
CASSLMVSGNTIYF
TGTGCCAGCAGCTTGATGGTGTCTGGAAACACCATATATTTT
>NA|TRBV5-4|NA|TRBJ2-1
CASSLGGYEQFF
TGTGCCAGCAGCTTGGGGGGTTATGAGCAGTTCTTC
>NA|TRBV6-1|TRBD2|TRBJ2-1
CASSDKPSGSNEQFF
TGTGCCAGCAGTGATAAGCCTAGCGGGAGCAATGAGCAGTTCTTC
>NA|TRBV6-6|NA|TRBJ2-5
CASSLKETQYF
TGTGCCAGCAGTCTAAAAGAGACCCAGTACTTC
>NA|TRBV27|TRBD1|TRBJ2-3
CASSLRGRYTDTQYF
TGTGCCAGCAGTTTAAGGGGGCGTTACACAGATACGCAGTATTTT
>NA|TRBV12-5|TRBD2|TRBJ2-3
CASGLGTSADTQYF
TGTGCTAGTGGTTTAGGGACTAGCGCAGATACGCAGTATTTT
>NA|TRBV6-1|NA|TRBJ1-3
CASSEEVRAGNTIYF
TGTGCCAGCAGTGAAGAGGTCAGGGCTGGAAACACCATATATTTT
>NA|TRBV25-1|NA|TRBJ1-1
CASSEAMAGAFF
TGTGCCAGCAGTGAAGCAATGGCGGGAGCTTTCTTT